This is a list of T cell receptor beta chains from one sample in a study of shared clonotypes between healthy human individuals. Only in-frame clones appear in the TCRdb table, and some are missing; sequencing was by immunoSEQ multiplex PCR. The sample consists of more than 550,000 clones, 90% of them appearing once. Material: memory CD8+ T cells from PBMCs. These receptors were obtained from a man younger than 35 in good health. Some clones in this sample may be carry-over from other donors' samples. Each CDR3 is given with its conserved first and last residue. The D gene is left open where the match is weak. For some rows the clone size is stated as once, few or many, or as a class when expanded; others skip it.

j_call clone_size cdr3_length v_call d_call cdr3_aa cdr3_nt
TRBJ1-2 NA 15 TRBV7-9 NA CASSPQVLPHYGYTF TGTGCCAGCAGCCCACAGGTCCTTCCTCACTATGGCTACACCTTC
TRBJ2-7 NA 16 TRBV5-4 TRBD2 CASSQGLAGSTYEQYF TGTGCCAGCAGCCAGGGACTAGCGGGATCAACCTACGAGCAGTACTTC
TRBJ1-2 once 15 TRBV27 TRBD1 CASSLGTADIYGYTF TGTGCCAGCAGTTTAGGGACAGCGGATATCTATGGCTACACCTTC
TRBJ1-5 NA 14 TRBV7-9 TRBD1 CASSFTGVNQPQHF TGTGCCAGCAGCTTTACAGGGGTCAATCAGCCCCAGCATTTT
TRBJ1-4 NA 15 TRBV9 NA CASSPRTDLNEKLFF TGTGCCAGCAGCCCGCGGACAGACCTTAATGAAAAACTGTTTTTT
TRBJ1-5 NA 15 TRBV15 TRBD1 CATSREDRVNQPQHF TGTGCCACCAGCAGGGAAGACAGGGTCAATCAGCCCCAGCATTTT
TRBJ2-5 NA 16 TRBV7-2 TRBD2 CASSSWTSGILETQYF TGTGCCAGCAGCTCCTGGACTAGCGGGATCTTAGAGACCCAGTACTTC
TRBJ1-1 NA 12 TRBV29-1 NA CSVVTGNTEAFF TGCAGCGTTGTGACAGGGAACACTGAAGCTTTCTTT
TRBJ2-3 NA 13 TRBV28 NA CASSLGAGDTQYF TGTGCCAGCAGTTTAGGGGCGGGAGATACGCAGTATTTT
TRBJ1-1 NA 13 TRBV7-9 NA CASSLGTGVGAFF TGTGCCAGCAGCTTAGGGACTGGAGTGGGAGCTTTCTTT
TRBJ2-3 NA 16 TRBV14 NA CASSQDGPASADTQYF TGTGCCAGCAGCCAAGATGGCCCAGCTTCGGCAGATACGCAGTATTTT
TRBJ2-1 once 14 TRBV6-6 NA CASSYGNPGPEQFF TGTGCCAGCAGTTACGGGAATCCGGGACCTGAGCAGTTCTTC
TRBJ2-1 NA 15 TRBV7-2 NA CASSLIGSSYNEQFF TGTGCCAGCAGCTTAATCGGGAGCTCCTACAATGAGCAGTTCTTC
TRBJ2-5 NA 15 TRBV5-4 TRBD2 CASSFDDGRAETQYF TGTGCCAGCAGCTTCGATGACGGGAGGGCGGAGACCCAGTACTTC
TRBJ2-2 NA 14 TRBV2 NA CASSEGRNAGELFF TGTGCCAGCAGTGAAGGGCGTAACGCCGGGGAGCTGTTTTTT